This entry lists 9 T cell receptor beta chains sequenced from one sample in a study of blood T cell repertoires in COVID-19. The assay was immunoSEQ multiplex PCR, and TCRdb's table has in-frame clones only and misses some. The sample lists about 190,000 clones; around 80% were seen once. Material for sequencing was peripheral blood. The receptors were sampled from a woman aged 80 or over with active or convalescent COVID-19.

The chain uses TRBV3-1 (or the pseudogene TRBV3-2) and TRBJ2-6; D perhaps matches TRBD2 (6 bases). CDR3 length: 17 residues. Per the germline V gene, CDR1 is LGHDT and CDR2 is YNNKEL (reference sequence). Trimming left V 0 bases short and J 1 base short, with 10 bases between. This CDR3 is CASSQDGAGSGANVLTF. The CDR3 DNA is TGTGCCAGCAGCCAAGATGGCGCGGGGTCTGGGGCCAACGTCCTGACTTTC.

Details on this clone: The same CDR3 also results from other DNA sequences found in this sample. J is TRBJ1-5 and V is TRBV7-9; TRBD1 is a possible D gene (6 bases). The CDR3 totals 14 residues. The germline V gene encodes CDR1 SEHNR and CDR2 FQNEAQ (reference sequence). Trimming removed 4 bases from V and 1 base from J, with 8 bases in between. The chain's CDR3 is CASSSQGSNQPQHF. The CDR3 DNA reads TGTGCCAGCAGCTCACAGGGAAGCAATCAGCCCCAGCATTTT.

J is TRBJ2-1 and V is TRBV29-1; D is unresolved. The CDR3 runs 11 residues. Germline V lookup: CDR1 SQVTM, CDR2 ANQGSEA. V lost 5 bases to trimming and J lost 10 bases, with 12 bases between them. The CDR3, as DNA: TGCAGCGTTTACTGGAAACAGGAGCAGTTCTTC. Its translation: CSVYWKQEQFF.

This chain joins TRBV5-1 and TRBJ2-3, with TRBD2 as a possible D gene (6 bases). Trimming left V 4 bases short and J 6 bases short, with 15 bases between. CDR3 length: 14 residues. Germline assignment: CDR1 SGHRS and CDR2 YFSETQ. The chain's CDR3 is CASSRGSLSDTQYF. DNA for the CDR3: TGCGCCAGCAGCCGGGGGTCACTTTCGGATACGCAGTATTTT.

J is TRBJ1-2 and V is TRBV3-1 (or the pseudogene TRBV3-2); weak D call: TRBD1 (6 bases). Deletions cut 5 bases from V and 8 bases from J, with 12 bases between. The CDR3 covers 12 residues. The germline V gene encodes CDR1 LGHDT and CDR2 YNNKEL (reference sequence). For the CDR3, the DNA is TGTGCCAGCAGCTTCACAGGGTACGGCTACACCTTC. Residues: CASSFTGYGYTF.

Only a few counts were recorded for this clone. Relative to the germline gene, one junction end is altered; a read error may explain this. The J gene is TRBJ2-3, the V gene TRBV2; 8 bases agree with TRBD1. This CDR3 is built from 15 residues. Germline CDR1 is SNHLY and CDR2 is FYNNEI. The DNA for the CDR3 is TGTGCCAGCAGTGAAGGGGGTCTCGGGACAGGTACGCAGTATTTT. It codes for CASSEGGLGTGTQYF.

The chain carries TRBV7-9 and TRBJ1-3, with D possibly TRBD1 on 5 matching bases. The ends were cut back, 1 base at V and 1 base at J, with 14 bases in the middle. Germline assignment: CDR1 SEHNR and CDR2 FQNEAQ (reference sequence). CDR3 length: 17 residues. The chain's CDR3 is CASSLDGGAGSGNTIYF. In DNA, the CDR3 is TGTGCCAGCAGCTTAGATGGAGGGGCAGGGTCTGGAAACACCATATATTTT.

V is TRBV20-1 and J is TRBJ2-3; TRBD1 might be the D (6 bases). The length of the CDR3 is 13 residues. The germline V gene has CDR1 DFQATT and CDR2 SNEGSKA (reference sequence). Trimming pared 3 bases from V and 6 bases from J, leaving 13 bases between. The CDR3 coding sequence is TGCAGTGCTAGTAGGGGGTGGTCGGATACGCAGTATTTT. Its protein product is CSASRGWSDTQYF.

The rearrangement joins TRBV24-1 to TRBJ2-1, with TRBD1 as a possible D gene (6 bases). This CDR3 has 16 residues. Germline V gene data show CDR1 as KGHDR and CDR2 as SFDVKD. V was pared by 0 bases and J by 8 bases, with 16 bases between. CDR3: CATSDLGAGVYDEQFF. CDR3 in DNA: TGTGCCACCAGTGATTTGGGGGCAGGGGTTTACGATGAGCAGTTCTTC.